The rows below give T cell receptor beta chains drawn from one sample of a study of preoperative IRX-2 immunotherapy in early breast cancer. Libraries were prepared by immunoSEQ multiplex PCR; TCRdb keeps only in-frame clonotypes and omits some of them. The sample has 95,000 to 100,000 clones; 70% to 90% are singletons. This material consisted of tumor tissue, taken after IRX-2 immunotherapy. Every receptor here comes from a human donor with breast cancer. Both conserved end residues are part of each CDR3. D genes are given only for firm matches. Size values are once, few and many counts, or a class for expanded clones, and some rows have none.

j_call: TRBJ2-5; d_call: -; clone_size: -; v_call: TRBV6-8; cdr3_nt: TGTGCCAGCGGGTGGGCGGCCCCGTACTCCCCCGAGGGGACCCAGTACTTC; cdr3_aa: CASGWAAPYSPEGTQYF
j_call: TRBJ2-3; d_call: -; clone_size: -; v_call: TRBV5-1; cdr3_nt: TGCGCCAGCAGCCGGAATGAAGGGGGGTCAGATACGCAGTATTTT; cdr3_aa: CASSRNEGGSDTQYF
j_call: TRBJ2-7; d_call: -; clone_size: few; v_call: TRBV11-3; cdr3_nt: TGTGCCAGCAGCTTGTATAGTAGGGGTGAACGGGGGTCCTACGAGCAGTACTTC; cdr3_aa: CASSLYSRGERGSYEQYF
j_call: TRBJ1-2; d_call: TRBD1; clone_size: few; v_call: TRBV5-1; cdr3_nt: TGCGCCAGCAGCTTGGCTGCAGGGGGGAACTATGGCTACACCTTC; cdr3_aa: CASSLAAGGNYGYTF
j_call: TRBJ2-3; d_call: TRBD2; clone_size: -; v_call: TRBV11-3; cdr3_nt: TGTGCCAGCAGCTCTCAGGGAGGGAGGACAGATACGCAGTATTTT; cdr3_aa: CASSSQGGRTDTQYF
j_call: TRBJ1-2; d_call: -; clone_size: -; v_call: TRBV14; cdr3_nt: TGTGCCAGCAGCCCCCCCGGAGGGATCTATGGCTACACCTTC; cdr3_aa: CASSPPGGIYGYTF
j_call: TRBJ1-5; d_call: -; clone_size: -; v_call: TRBV19; cdr3_nt: TGTGCCAGTACTCGGCGTGGGGGCAATCAGCCCCAGCATTTT; cdr3_aa: CASTRRGGNQPQHF
j_call: TRBJ2-2; d_call: -; clone_size: once; v_call: TRBV19; cdr3_nt: TGTGCCAGTAGTATGTGGGGGGCCTCGGCCGGGGAGCTGTTTTTT; cdr3_aa: CASSMWGASAGELFF
j_call: TRBJ2-7; d_call: -; clone_size: -; v_call: TRBV19; cdr3_nt: TGTGCCAGTAGTATGGACCACCACGCCTACGAGCAGTACTTC; cdr3_aa: CASSMDHHAYEQYF
j_call: TRBJ1-4; d_call: -; clone_size: -; v_call: TRBV28; cdr3_nt: TGTGCCAGCAGTTTCCTGGACAGACATGAAAAACTGTTTTTT; cdr3_aa: CASSFLDRHEKLFF
j_call: TRBJ2-3; d_call: TRBD2; clone_size: -; v_call: TRBV6-8; cdr3_nt: TGTGCCAGCAGCCCAAGGGGCGGGGGGAGCACAGATACGCAGTATTTT; cdr3_aa: CASSPRGGGSTDTQYF
j_call: TRBJ1-3; d_call: -; clone_size: -; v_call: TRBV19; cdr3_nt: TGTGCCAGTAATGAGTACGGCAGCTCTGGAAACACCATATATTTT; cdr3_aa: CASNEYGSSGNTIYF
j_call: TRBJ2-2; d_call: -; clone_size: once; v_call: TRBV18; cdr3_nt: TGTGCCAGCTCACCACCAAGGACTGTATTGGCCGGGGAGCTGTTTTTT; cdr3_aa: CASSPPRTVLAGELFF
j_call: TRBJ2-1; d_call: TRBD1; clone_size: -; v_call: TRBV12-5; cdr3_nt: TGTGCCAGCGGACAGGGATATCGGAATGAGCAGTTCTTC; cdr3_aa: CASGQGYRNEQFF
j_call: TRBJ1-4; d_call: -; clone_size: -; v_call: TRBV15; cdr3_nt: TGTGCCACCAGCAGAGATTCAGGGTTTAATGAAAAACTGTTTTTT; cdr3_aa: CATSRDSGFNEKLFF
j_call: TRBJ2-7; d_call: -; clone_size: -; v_call: TRBV7-1; cdr3_nt: TGTGCCAGCAGCTCCTACATTAACCCCTACGAGCAGTACTTC; cdr3_aa: CASSSYINPYEQYF
j_call: TRBJ2-2; d_call: TRBD1; clone_size: -; v_call: TRBV6-8; cdr3_nt: TGTGCCAGCAGTGGCTTGACAGGGAATGTTCCCGGGGAGCTGTTTTTT; cdr3_aa: CASSGLTGNVPGELFF
j_call: TRBJ2-2; d_call: -; clone_size: -; v_call: TRBV28; cdr3_nt: TGTGCCAGCAGTTACGTCTACCGACCCGGGGAGCTGTTTTTT; cdr3_aa: CASSYVYRPGELFF
j_call: TRBJ2-5; d_call: -; clone_size: -; v_call: TRBV6-7; cdr3_nt: TGTGCCAGCAGTTCCCCGGACGGGGGCAAAGAGACCCAGTACTTC; cdr3_aa: CASSSPDGGKETQYF
j_call: TRBJ2-2; d_call: -; clone_size: -; v_call: TRBV7-7; cdr3_nt: TGTGCCAGCAGCCTCGGGGGGCGAAAAGACGGGGAGCTGTTTTTT; cdr3_aa: CASSLGGRKDGELFF
j_call: TRBJ1-4; d_call: -; clone_size: -; v_call: TRBV1; cdr3_nt: TGCGCCAGCAGCATAACAGGGAGTGATGAAAAACTGTTTTTT; cdr3_aa: CASSITGSDEKLFF
j_call: TRBJ2-3; d_call: -; clone_size: -; v_call: TRBV2; cdr3_nt: TGTGCCAGCCGGGCAGAGAGCACAGATACGCAGTATTTT; cdr3_aa: CASRAESTDTQYF
j_call: TRBJ1-2; d_call: -; clone_size: -; v_call: TRBV5-1; cdr3_nt: TGCGCCAGCAGCTTGGACCTTTACGTCTATGGCTACACCTTC; cdr3_aa: CASSLDLYVYGYTF
j_call: TRBJ2-3; d_call: -; clone_size: -; v_call: TRBV5-1; cdr3_nt: TGCGCCAGCAGCCCGGAGAGTTCCACAGATACGCAGTATTTT; cdr3_aa: CASSPESSTDTQYF
j_call: TRBJ2-1; d_call: TRBD1; clone_size: once; v_call: TRBV19; cdr3_nt: TGTGCCAGTAGTGTGCGACAGGGGGCGGGGGATGAGCAGTTCTTC; cdr3_aa: CASSVRQGAGDEQFF
j_call: TRBJ2-5; d_call: TRBD2; clone_size: -; v_call: TRBV28; cdr3_nt: TGTGCCAGCAGTGGACTAGCGGGAGAAGAGACCCAGTACTTC; cdr3_aa: CASSGLAGEETQYF
j_call: TRBJ2-1; d_call: -; clone_size: -; v_call: TRBV19; cdr3_nt: TGTGCCAGTAGCACATACCGGGGGGCGGGATACAATGAGCAGTTCTTC; cdr3_aa: CASSTYRGAGYNEQFF
j_call: TRBJ2-7; d_call: TRBD1; clone_size: -; v_call: TRBV5-1; cdr3_nt: TGCGCCAGCAGCTTGGAGGGACAGGGGTTATACGAGCAGTACTTC; cdr3_aa: CASSLEGQGLYEQYF
j_call: TRBJ1-1; d_call: TRBD1; clone_size: -; v_call: TRBV19; cdr3_nt: TGTGCCAGTAGGGCCGACAGGGTCGGCACTGAAGCTTTCTTT; cdr3_aa: CASRADRVGTEAFF
j_call: TRBJ1-4; d_call: TRBD1; clone_size: -; v_call: TRBV7-1; cdr3_nt: TGTGCCAGCAGCCGCGGACAGGACGTACGCGAAAAACTGTTTTTT; cdr3_aa: CASSRGQDVREKLFF
j_call: TRBJ2-3; d_call: -; clone_size: -; v_call: TRBV11-3; cdr3_nt: TGTGCCAGCAGCTTAGGCCGGGGAGATACAGCGCAGTATTTT; cdr3_aa: CASSLGRGDTAQYF
j_call: TRBJ1-5; d_call: TRBD1; clone_size: once; v_call: TRBV12-5; cdr3_nt: TGTGCTAGTGGCCTGGGACAGGGGATTCAGCCCCAGCATTTT; cdr3_aa: CASGLGQGIQPQHF
j_call: TRBJ2-1; d_call: TRBD2; clone_size: once; v_call: TRBV18; cdr3_nt: TGTGCCAGCTCAGACACTAGCGGGAGTCCCCATGAGCAGTTCTTC; cdr3_aa: CASSDTSGSPHEQFF
j_call: TRBJ1-1; d_call: -; clone_size: -; v_call: TRBV25-1; cdr3_nt: TGTGCCAGCAGTGAATTGGGTGATAGGGCTTTCTTT; cdr3_aa: CASSELGDRAFF
j_call: TRBJ2-2; d_call: -; clone_size: -; v_call: TRBV19; cdr3_nt: TGTGCCAGTAGTAGGGATGCGGGCAATAACGGGGAGCTGTTTTTT; cdr3_aa: CASSRDAGNNGELFF
j_call: TRBJ1-6; d_call: -; clone_size: few; v_call: TRBV6-8; cdr3_nt: TGTGCCAGCAGTTACGCGGGGTCTAGAGGCTCACCCCTCCACTTT; cdr3_aa: CASSYAGSRGSPLHF
j_call: TRBJ1-4; d_call: -; clone_size: -; v_call: TRBV29-1; cdr3_nt: TGCAGCGTTGTATATGCAACTAATGAAAAACTGTTTTTT; cdr3_aa: CSVVYATNEKLFF
j_call: TRBJ2-2; d_call: -; clone_size: -; v_call: TRBV5-1; cdr3_nt: TGCGCCAGCCAGGGAGGAGCGAACACCGGGGAGCTGTTTTTT; cdr3_aa: CASQGGANTGELFF
j_call: TRBJ2-3; d_call: -; clone_size: -; v_call: TRBV7-7; cdr3_nt: TGTGCCAGCAGCTTAGGCTGGACAGACACAGATACGCAGTATTTT; cdr3_aa: CASSLGWTDTDTQYF
j_call: TRBJ1-2; d_call: TRBD1; clone_size: -; v_call: TRBV7-4; cdr3_nt: TGTGCCAGCACCTTGACAGGGTCGACCAACTATGGCTACACCTTC; cdr3_aa: CASTLTGSTNYGYTF
j_call: TRBJ1-5; d_call: -; clone_size: -; v_call: TRBV30; cdr3_nt: TGTGCCTGGAGCCCCCCGCGGGTCTTCAATCAGCCCCAGCATTTT; cdr3_aa: CAWSPPRVFNQPQHF
j_call: TRBJ1-5; d_call: -; clone_size: -; v_call: TRBV19; cdr3_nt: TGTGCCAGTAGGGACGGAGGTCAGCCCCAGCATTTT; cdr3_aa: CASRDGGQPQHF